The entry that follows covers one TCR beta chain sequence. No antigen is known for it. No base quality values were provided; no much bigger clone lies one nucleotide off. Spanning cysteine to phenylalanine, the CDR3 consists of 15 amino acids. Just CDR3 DNA is preserved here, 45 bases in frame from base 1. V loses 4 bases at its end and J loses 8 bases; junction bases beyond the gene matches: 13. According to the germline V gene, CDR1 reads SGHDT and CDR2 reads YYEEEE. This record belongs to a study of technical replicates of blood from a few donors (dated by TCRdb to 2015 to 2018). The library was prepared using the immunoSEQ multiplex PCR assay. TCRdb provides this immuneACCESS table in a form limited to in-frame rearrangements. Some clones are lacking; in checked studies, under half of them reflect an unresolved V gene, and why the rest are absent is not known. The sample records about 56,000 clones, more than 90% of which are singletons. Of the sample, around 3.2% falls within the top ten clones.

The receptor's source is a human donor in good health. Some clones in this sample may be carry-over from other donors' samples. Sequencing input: PBMCs. Recombination linked TRBV5-6 to TRBJ2-3; 7 central nucleotides agree with TRBD2. The CDR3 region: CASSPTSIGAGTQYF. The DNA is TGTGCCAGCAGCCCGACTAGCATTGGGGCCGGTACGCAGTATTTT.